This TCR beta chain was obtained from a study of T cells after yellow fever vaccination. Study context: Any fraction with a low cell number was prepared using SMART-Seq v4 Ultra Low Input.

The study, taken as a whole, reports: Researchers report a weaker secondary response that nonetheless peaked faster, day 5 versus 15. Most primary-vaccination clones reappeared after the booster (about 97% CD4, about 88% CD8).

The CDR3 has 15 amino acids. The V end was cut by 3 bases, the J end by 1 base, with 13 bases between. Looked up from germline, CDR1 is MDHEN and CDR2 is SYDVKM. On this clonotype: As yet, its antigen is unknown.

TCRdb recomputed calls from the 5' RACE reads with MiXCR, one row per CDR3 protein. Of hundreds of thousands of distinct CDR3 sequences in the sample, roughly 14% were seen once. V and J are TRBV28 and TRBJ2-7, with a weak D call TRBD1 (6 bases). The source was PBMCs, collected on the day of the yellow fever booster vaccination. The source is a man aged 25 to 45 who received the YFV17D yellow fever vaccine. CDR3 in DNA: TGTGCCAGCAGTTTCCAGGGGTCGATATCCTACGAGCAGTACTTC. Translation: CASSFQGSISYEQYF.